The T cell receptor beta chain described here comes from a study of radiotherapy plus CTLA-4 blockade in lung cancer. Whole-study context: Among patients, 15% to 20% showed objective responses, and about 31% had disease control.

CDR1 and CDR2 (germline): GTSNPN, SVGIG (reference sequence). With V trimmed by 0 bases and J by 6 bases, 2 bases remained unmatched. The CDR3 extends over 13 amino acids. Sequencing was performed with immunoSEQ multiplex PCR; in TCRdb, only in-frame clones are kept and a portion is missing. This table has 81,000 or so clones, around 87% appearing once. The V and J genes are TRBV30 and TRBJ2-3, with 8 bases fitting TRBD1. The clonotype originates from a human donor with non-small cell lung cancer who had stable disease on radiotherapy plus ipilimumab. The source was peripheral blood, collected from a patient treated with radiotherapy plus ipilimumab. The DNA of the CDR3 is TGTGCCTGGAGTGTACGGGACAGGGATACGCAGTATTTT. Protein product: CAWSVRDRDTQYF.